One and the same sample provided the 10 T cell receptor beta chains below, sequenced in a study of cytomegalovirus exposure and HLA in healthy donors. Vbeta (60) and Jbeta (13) primers were used in the PCR. TCRdb's table, derived via immunoSEQ multiplex PCR, lists solely in-frame clones and lacks some. Of about 130,000 clones listed, approximately 80% are singletons. The sequenced material came from PBMCs. Receptors were obtained from a man aged 25 to 40 in good health and CMV-seronegative.

This clone was seen more than once but under ten times. This chain links TRBV6-6 with TRBJ1-1; maybe TRBD1 (5 bases). Trimming cost V 1 base and J 6 bases, with 15 bases left between them. The CDR3 runs to 15 residues. Germline V gene data show CDR1 as MNHNY and CDR2 as SVGAGI (reference sequence). The CDR3 bases are TGTGCCAGCAGTTACTTTGCAGGGAGGGCGTCTGAAGCTTTCTTT. It codes for CASSYFAGRASEAFF.

The rearrangement joins TRBV7-8 to TRBJ1-1; perhaps TRBD1 as D (5 bases). This CDR3 has 15 amino acids. Trimming shortened V by 1 base and J by 3 bases, and 12 bases separated the two germline ends. Germline CDR1 reads SGHVS; CDR2 reads FQNEAQ. The CDR3 spells CASSLVAGLYTEAFF. Here the CDR3 DNA reads TGTGCCAGCAGCTTAGTCGCAGGGCTGTACACTGAAGCTTTCTTT.

The rearrangement links TRBV11-3 to TRBJ1-1; D might be TRBD1 (5 bases). Per germline, CDR1 SGHNT and CDR2 YENEEA. The CDR3 covers 13 residues. Trimming removed 6 bases from V and 4 bases from J, with 12 bases in between. The CDR3, as DNA: TGTGCCAGCAGTCAAGGGGCTGGCACTGAAGCTTTCTTT. This gives the protein CASSQGAGTEAFF.

V usage is TRBV29-1 and J usage is TRBJ2-7, with a tentative D call TRBD1 (5 bases). With 4 bases removed from V and 2 bases from J, the gap between germline ends came to 9 bases. CDR3 size: 12 residues. Germline CDR1 SQVTM, CDR2 ANQGSEA. This CDR3 reads CSVGRGTYEQYF. As DNA, the CDR3 is TGCAGCGTTGGTAGGGGAACCTACGAGCAGTACTTC.

The chain has TRBV6-1 and TRBJ2-5; maybe TRBD1 (6 bases). Germline V gene data show CDR1 as MNHNS and CDR2 as SASEGT. The CDR3 length is 14 residues. Trimming removed 3 bases at V and 2 bases at J, with 10 bases between. CDR3: CASSEYRAQETQYF. CDR3 nucleotides: TGTGCCAGCAGTGAGTACAGGGCACAAGAGACCCAGTACTTC.

This clone was recorded only once. The rearrangement uses TRBV7-2 and TRBJ2-5; TRBD2 might be the D (6 bases). TRBJ2-7 matches the DNA end more closely, so the J call is doubtful. The CDR3 has 14 amino acids. The V gene's germline CDR1 is SGHTA and CDR2 FQGNSA. CDR3 DNA: TGTGCCAGCAGCTTAGGGGCGGGGTCCTACGAGCAGTACTTC. This gives the protein CASSLGAGSYEQYF.

The J gene is TRBJ2-7, the V gene TRBV28, with a tentative D call TRBD1 (5 bases). Germline V gives CDR1 MDHEN, CDR2 SYDVKM. V lost 3 bases, J lost 4 bases, and 10 bases lay in between. The CDR3 contains 13 residues. The CDR3 DNA reads as TGTGCCAGCAGTTTCCCACGGACATACGAGCAGTACTTC. It translates to CASSFPRTYEQYF.

The J gene is TRBJ2-6, the V gene TRBV29-1; the D gene is possibly TRBD1 (5 bases). Germline CDR1 SQVTM, CDR2 ANQGSEA. Trimming shortened V by 5 bases and J by 3 bases, and 11 bases separated the two germline ends. The CDR3 covers 14 residues. CDR3 bases: TGCAGCGTTTTCCAGGGTAATGGGGCCAACGTCCTGACTTTC. Translating gives CSVFQGNGANVLTF.

This sequence joins TRBV18 and TRBJ2-7, with a tentative D call TRBD1 (6 bases). Germline V gives CDR1 KGHSH, CDR2 LQKENI. Between the trimmed V and J ends, which lost 3 bases and 3 bases, there was a span of 15 bases. CDR3 size: 15 residues. CDR3 in amino acids: CASSPFTDSHYEQYF. The CDR3 coding sequence is TGTGCCAGCTCACCTTTTACGGACAGCCACTACGAGCAGTACTTC.

This sequence joins TRBV2 and TRBJ2-5; weak D call: TRBD1 (6 bases). Trimming removed 7 bases from V and 5 bases from J, with 14 bases in between. The length of the CDR3 is 13 residues. Germline-derived CDR1 and CDR2 are SNHLY and FYNNEI. CDR3 sequence reads: CASNRGGTETQYF. CDR3 DNA sequence: TGTGCCAGCAACCGAGGGGGAACGGAGACCCAGTACTTC.